The 23 T cell receptor beta chains in this list originate from one sample, sequenced in a study of beta chain features in type 1 diabetes. Expressed TCRB transcripts were sequenced because the entire RNA isolate underwent reverse transcription. Here immunoSEQ multiplex PCR was the method, and the copy in TCRdb shows in-frame clones only, minus some. The table lists 250,000 to 350,000 clones, less than 15% of them singletons. Specimen: central memory CD4+ T cells from blood. Every receptor here comes from a man aged 25-40 years in good health.

The genes are TRBV4-3 and TRBJ2-3; tentatively, D is TRBD1 or TRBD2 (5 bases each). The CDR3 length is 14 residues. The germline CDR1 and CDR2 sequences are LGHNA and YSLEER. Trimming took off 3 bases at V and 5 bases at J, with 12 bases between the two ends. This CDR3 is CASSQTRGRDTQYF. The CDR3 DNA follows: TGCGCCAGCAGCCAGACCCGGGGACGAGATACGCAGTATTTT.

A few counts support this clone. Here the CDR3 reads CSVVGEYGYTF. The CDR3 coding sequence is TGCAGCGTTGTTGGGGAGTATGGCTACACCTTC. This chain uses TRBV29-1 with TRBJ1-2, with D unclear. The CDR3 loop spans 11 amino acids. Germline loops: CDR1 SQVTM, CDR2 ANQGSEA. V was shortened by 4 bases and J by 5 bases, with 8 bases between the two germline ends.

This chain links TRBV7-8 with TRBJ2-7; D unresolved. This CDR3 spans 16 amino acids. V was pared by 5 bases and J by 2 bases, with 19 bases between. Germline V CDR1 and CDR2: SGHVS, FQNEAQ. CDR3 DNA: TGTGCCAGCAGCCCCCCCCTTAGGACGGCAACCTACGAGCAGTACTTC. Protein product: CASSPPLRTATYEQYF.

This clone was detected only a few times. The chain combines TRBV9 with TRBJ2-7; D is perhaps TRBD2 (5 bases). The germline gives CDR1 SGDLS, CDR2 YYNGEE. The CDR3 contains 13 residues. V lost 4 bases, J lost 9 bases, and 17 bases lay in between. The CDR3: CASSPNRAEVQYV. Written as DNA, the CDR3 is TGTGCCAGCAGCCCCAACCGCGCGGAGGTGCAGTACGTC.

A few counts support this clone. The chain links TRBV7-9 to TRBJ1-1; D uncertain. Germline V gives CDR1 SEHNR, CDR2 FQNEAQ (reference sequence). V lost 2 bases, J lost 8 bases, and 6 bases lay in between. The CDR3 has 11 amino acids. Here the CDR3 reads CASSLSYEAFF. The CDR3 DNA reads TGTGCCAGCAGCTTATCCTACGAAGCTTTCTTT.

A few counts support this clone. The chain uses TRBV7-9 and TRBJ1-4, with D perhaps TRBD1 (6 bases). The CDR3 consists of 16 residues. Trimming pared 3 bases from V and 8 bases from J, leaving 19 bases between. Looked up from germline, CDR1 is SEHNR and CDR2 is FQNEAQ (reference sequence). CDR3 residues: CASSLGQSLSEEKLFF. The CDR3 DNA reads as TGTGCCAGCAGCTTGGGACAATCCCTTTCGGAGGAAAAACTGTTTTTT.

The chain uses TRBV7-2 and TRBJ2-1, with D tentatively TRBD1 (5 bases). V was pared by 2 bases and J by 7 bases, with 12 bases between. This CDR3 spans 14 amino acids. CDR1 and CDR2 (germline): SGHTA, FQGNSA. CDR3 bases: TGTGCCAGCAGCTTAACCTTTTCAGGGAATGAGCAGTTCTTC. Translation gives CASSLTFSGNEQFF.

The rearrangement joins TRBV5-1 to TRBJ1-1, with 8 bases fitting TRBD1. Germline CDR1 is SGHRS and CDR2 is YFSETQ. Trimming at V came to 4 bases and at J to 3 bases, leaving 8 bases not matched to a gene. This CDR3 is built from 15 residues. The DNA of the CDR3 is TGCGCCAGCAGCCCGTCCGGGACAGGCCACACTGAAGCTTTCTTT. This translates into CASSPSGTGHTEAFF.

This clone was detected a few times. The CDR3 region is CASSLPGGAGYGYTF. CDR3 bases: TGTGCCAGCAGCTTACCAGGGGGGGCAGGGTATGGCTACACCTTC. This chain connects TRBV7-6 to TRBJ1-2, with 7 bases that match TRBD1. This CDR3 contains 15 residues. V shed 2 bases and J 5 bases; nucleotides not matched to a gene: 8. Germline V gene data show CDR1 as SGHVS and CDR2 as FNYEAQ. Full variable domain (missing parts from reference TRBV7-6 and TRBJ1-2): GAGVSQSPRYKVTKRGQDVALRCDPISGHVSLYWYRQALGQGPEFLTYFNYEAQQDKSGLPNDRFSAERPEGSISTLTIQRTEQRDSAMYRCASSLPGGAGYGYTFGSGTRLTVV.

This clone was seen more than once but under ten times. The chain is built from TRBV5-6 and TRBJ2-5, with 10 bases matching TRBD2. The CDR3 contains 14 residues. V trimming: 3 bases; J trimming: 3 bases; junction bases outside the gene matches: 2. Looked up from germline, CDR1 is SGHDT and CDR2 is YYEEEE. The CDR3 reads CASSSGLAEETQYF. The CDR3 DNA sequence: TGTGCCAGCAGCTCCGGACTAGCGGAAGAGACCCAGTACTTC.

The genes are TRBV11-2 and TRBJ1-6, with TRBD1 identical over 10 bases. CDR3 length equals 15 residues. The germline V gene has CDR1 SGHAT and CDR2 FQNNGV. With 5 bases clipped from V and 9 bases from J, the junction kept 7 bases outside the gene matches. The CDR3 nucleotides are TGTGCCAGCAGCGCCTACCGGGACAGGGGTTCACCCCTCCACTTT. It specifies CASSAYRDRGSPLHF.

This clone was detected a few times. The chain couples TRBV14 to TRBJ2-1; 7 bases agree with TRBD2. Germline V gene sequence: CDR1 SGHDN, CDR2 FVKESK. CDR3 size: 16 residues. V shed 4 bases and J 0 bases; nucleotides not matched to a gene: 6. The CDR3 loop reads CASSLYGGSSYNEQFF. The DNA for the CDR3 is TGTGCCAGCAGCCTCTATGGCGGGAGCTCCTACAATGAGCAGTTCTTC.

The chain employs TRBV20-1 and TRBJ2-7, with TRBD1 as a possible D gene (5 bases). CDR3 length: 11 amino acids. The germline V and J ends were trimmed by 8 bases and 3 bases, with 11 bases remaining between them. Germline V gene sequence: CDR1 DFQATT, CDR2 SNEGSKA (reference sequence). Written as DNA, the CDR3 is TGCAGTTCTCTTGACAGCTACGAGCAGTACTTC. Translating it yields CSSLDSYEQYF.

This clone was picked up a small number of times. The chain carries TRBV27 and TRBJ2-5, with TRBD2 identical over 12 bases. From germline, CDR1 is MNHEY and CDR2 SMNVEV (reference sequence). The CDR3 length is 15 residues. V gave up 3 bases and J gave up 3 bases; unmatched junction bases: 2. CDR3 in amino acids: CASSFLAGGKETQYF. In DNA, the CDR3 is TGTGCCAGCAGTTTCCTAGCGGGAGGGAAAGAGACCCAGTACTTC.

The chain couples TRBV14 to TRBJ2-5; the D gene is possibly TRBD1 (6 bases). Germline V gives CDR1 SGHDN, CDR2 FVKESK. The CDR3 loop spans 13 amino acids. Trimming shortened V by 1 base and J by 5 bases, and 8 bases separated the two germline ends. The CDR3 is CASSQVGAETQYF. CDR3 DNA sequence: TGTGCCAGCAGCCAAGTGGGGGCCGAGACCCAGTACTTC.

This clone has more than one count but fewer than ten. The rearrangement joins TRBV10-3 to TRBJ1-5; tentative D call: TRBD1 (6 bases). CDR3 length: 15 residues. Trimming shortened V by 0 bases and J by 1 base, and 7 bases separated the two germline ends. Germline values: CDR1 ENHRY, CDR2 SYGVKD. The CDR3 bases are TGTGCCATCAGTGAGTCAGGGGGGAGCAATCAGCCCCAGCATTTT. Its protein product is CAISESGGSNQPQHF.

This clone came up a few times. The chain links TRBV6-5 to TRBJ2-4, with D possibly being TRBD1 or TRBD2 (5 bases each). V was cut by 3 bases and J by 6 bases, with 6 bases left in between. The germline gives CDR1 MNHEY, CDR2 SVGAGI. The CDR3 contains 12 residues. The CDR3 nucleotides read TGTGCCAGCAGTTATGGGACAAACATTCAGTACTTC. Encoded protein: CASSYGTNIQYF.

This clone appeared a few times. The V gene is TRBV10-3, the J gene TRBJ1-3; D is ambiguous. This CDR3 is 15 amino acids long. V was clipped by 8 bases and J by 0 bases, with 14 bases between them. The germline V gene encodes CDR1 ENHRY and CDR2 SYGVKD. The CDR3 is CAIEEGGSSGNTIYF. The CDR3 DNA reads TGTGCCATCGAGGAAGGCGGGAGCTCTGGAAACACCATATATTTT.

The genes are TRBV7-2 and TRBJ2-4; 7 nucleotides agree with TRBD1. Germline V gene sequence: CDR1 SGHTA, CDR2 FQGNSA. Trimming cost V 5 bases and J 9 bases; bases outside gene matches: 16. The CDR3 covers 16 residues. The chain's CDR3 is CASSPVTGYGLVIQYF. DNA of the CDR3: TGTGCCAGCAGCCCTGTGACAGGGTACGGGTTGGTCATTCAGTACTTC.

This clone was seen more than once but under ten times. The rearrangement uses TRBV9 and TRBJ1-2; D might be TRBD1 (5 bases). Trimming pared 4 bases from V and 7 bases from J, leaving 20 bases between. The germline V gene encodes CDR1 SGDLS and CDR2 YYNGEE. The CDR3 covers 15 residues. The CDR3 loop reads CASSLGQPGSPGYTF. The CDR3, as DNA: TGTGCCAGCAGCTTAGGGCAGCCAGGGAGCCCTGGCTACACCTTC. The entire variable domain, with the rest obtained from reference TRBV9 and TRBJ1-2, is as follows: DSGVTQTPKHLITATGQRVTLRCSPRSGDLSVYWYQQSLDQGLQFLIQYYNGEERAKGNILERFSAQQFPDLHSELNLSSLELGDSALYFCASSLGQPGSPGYTFGSGTRLTVV.

This clone was seen many times. The chain couples TRBV7-6 to TRBJ2-7, with 8 bases aligning to TRBD1. CDR3 length: 14 amino acids. Germline CDR1 reads SGHVS; CDR2 reads FNYEAQ. Trimming cost V 5 bases and J 3 bases; bases outside gene matches: 6. CDR3 amino acids: CASSHLDRGYEQYV. The CDR3 DNA reads as TGTGCCAGCAGCCACCTCGACAGGGGCTACGAGCAGTACGTC.

This chain uses TRBV11-2 with TRBJ2-1; 9 bases are shared with TRBD2. V was pared by 4 bases and J by 5 bases, with 9 bases of the junction left unmatched. The CDR3 loop spans 16 amino acids. Per the germline V gene, CDR1 is SGHAT and CDR2 is FQNNGV. CDR3 in DNA: TGTGCCAGCAGCTCTTTGGGGACTAGCCCCAACAATGAGCAGTTCTTC. Protein product: CASSSLGTSPNNEQFF.

This clone was seen only a few times. The genes are TRBV7-2 and TRBJ1-2, with 8 bases that match TRBD1. The germline V gene encodes CDR1 SGHTA and CDR2 FQGNSA. The CDR3 extends over 17 amino acids. The junction had 18 bases not matched to a gene; V was cut back by 5 bases and J by 7 bases. Here the CDR3 DNA reads TGTGCCAGCAGCCCAACCCCAGGGGGCGTGGGAGTAAGTGGCTACACCTTC. It specifies CASSPTPGGVGVSGYTF.